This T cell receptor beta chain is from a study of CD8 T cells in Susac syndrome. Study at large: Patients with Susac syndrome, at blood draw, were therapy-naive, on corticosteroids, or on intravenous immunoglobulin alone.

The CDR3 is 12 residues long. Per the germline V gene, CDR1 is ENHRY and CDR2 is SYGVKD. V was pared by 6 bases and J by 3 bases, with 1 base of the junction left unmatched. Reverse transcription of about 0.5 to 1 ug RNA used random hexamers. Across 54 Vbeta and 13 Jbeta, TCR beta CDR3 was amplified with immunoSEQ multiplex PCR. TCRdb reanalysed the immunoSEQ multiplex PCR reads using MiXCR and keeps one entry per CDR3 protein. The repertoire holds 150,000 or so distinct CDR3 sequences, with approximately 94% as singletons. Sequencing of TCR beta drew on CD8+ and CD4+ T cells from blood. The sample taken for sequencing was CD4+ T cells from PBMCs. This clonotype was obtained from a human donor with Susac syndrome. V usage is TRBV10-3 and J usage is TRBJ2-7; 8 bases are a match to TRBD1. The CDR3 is CAISGQGYEQYF. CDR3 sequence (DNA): TGTGCCATCAGCGGACAGGGCTACGAGCAGTACTTC.